This TCR beta chain was observed in a study of regulatory T cells in long-lasting Graves disease. The overall study: For a period under 3 months, newly diagnosed Graves' patients had taken antithyroid drugs.

This clonotype was observed many times. Its target is unknown. General study points: Newly diagnosed Graves' patients had higher TCR diversity than persistent ones. Favoring TRBV28, TRBJ1-2 and TRBJ2-5 was a feature seen in persistent disease.

As for time point: newly diagnosed GD, antithyroid drugs for less than 3 months. After RNA was extracted from PBMCs, the TCR library was made from it. The authors built TCR beta libraries using iRepertoire HTBI primers and Arm-PCR of CDR3 regions. As handled by the study authors: Looking across samples, the authors found 62 TRBV and 14 to 15 TRBJ segments. TCRdb independently ran MiXCR on the multiplex PCR reads; one entry per CDR3 protein. The authors' filters were not applied to this entry. The sample carries approximately 300,000 distinct CDR3 sequences, over 15% recorded once. Germline-derived CDR1 and CDR2 are SGHNT and YENEEA. The CDR3 is made up of 15 amino acids. V was pared by 5 bases and J by 6 bases, with 20 bases between.

The source material was peripheral blood mononuclear cells (PBMCs), sampled at new diagnosis, from a patient treated with antithyroid drugs. This chain connects TRBV11-3 to TRBJ2-7; D is undetermined. The TCR comes from a female donor with Graves disease. The CDR3 bases are TGTGCCAGCAGCCACACCTCAGAGGTCCGCAGCGAGCAGTACTTC. It specifies CASSHTSEVRSEQYF.